The next 18 T cell receptor beta chains were all read from a single sample in a study of blood T cells in healthy people across ages. The use of a sample-barcoded 5' primer and a J-beta primer mix characterized a second PCR of about 6 to 11 cycles. TCRdb analysed the 5' RACE reads with MiXCR anew, one entry per CDR3 protein. Altogether about 830,000 distinct CDR3 sequences are present, under 80% being singletons, with the ten largest covering around a quarter. Input material: blood. These receptor sequences come from a man younger than 45 in good health.

The V gene is TRBV14, the J gene TRBJ2-1; D possibly matches TRBD1 or TRBD2 (7 bases each). Germline CDR1 is SGHDN and CDR2 is FVKESK. With 4 bases removed from V and 3 bases from J, the gap between germline ends came to 13 bases. The CDR3 spans 15 residues. CDR3 DNA: TGTGCCAGCAGCCTCCCAGGGGGGGACTACAATGAGCAGTTCTTC. It codes for CASSLPGGDYNEQFF.

The chain has TRBV9 and TRBJ2-1; D unresolved. CDR1 is SGDLS and CDR2 is YYNGEE in the germline V gene. This CDR3 is built from 15 residues. The V gene lost 3 bases and the J gene lost 6 bases, with 16 bases spanning the gap. This CDR3 is CASSAGGRPPNEQFF. CDR3 DNA: TGTGCCAGCAGCGCCGGTGGGCGTCCTCCCAATGAGCAGTTCTTC.

This clonotype was picked up a small number of times. This chain uses TRBV6-6 with TRBJ2-3, with 9 bases lining up with TRBD1. In germline, CDR1 is MNHNY, CDR2 SVGAGI (reference sequence). CDR3 length: 13 amino acids. Trimming took 6 bases from V and 6 from J; bases not matched to a gene: 4. This chain's CDR3 is CASRAGTGDTQYF. The CDR3 nucleotides are TGTGCCAGCAGAGCCGGGACAGGGGATACGCAGTATTTT.

V usage is TRBV10-3 and J usage is TRBJ1-6; a possible D gene is TRBD1 (6 bases). The V gene's germline CDR1 is ENHRY and CDR2 SYGVKD. V was clipped by 6 bases and J by 10 bases, with 13 bases between them. This CDR3 contains 13 residues. CDR3 nucleotide sequence: TGTGCCATCAGCCCAGGGGTTCTGTCACCCCTCCACTTT. It encodes CAISPGVLSPLHF.

The table lists this clonotype with a few counts. The V gene is TRBV20-1, the J gene TRBJ2-7; D might be TRBD2 (5 bases). The V end lost 3 bases, the J end lost 0 bases, and 9 bases lay between the germline ends. CDR3 length: 13 residues. The V gene's germline CDR1 is DFQATT and CDR2 SNEGSKA (reference sequence). The CDR3 sequence: CSASDGDSYEQYF. The DNA of the CDR3 is TGCAGTGCTAGCGACGGGGACTCCTACGAGCAGTACTTC.

The chain recombines TRBV6-6 with TRBJ1-1, with D possibly matching TRBD1 (6 bases). The germline V gene encodes CDR1 MNHNY and CDR2 SVGAGI (reference sequence). This CDR3 spans 13 amino acids. The CDR3 bases are TGTGGGATCAGGACAGAGATGAACACTGAAGCTTTCTTT. It yields the protein CGIRTEMNTEAFF.

V gene TRBV3-1 combines with J gene TRBJ2-7; D unclear. CDR3 length: 13 amino acids. Trimming pared 2 bases from V and 6 bases from J, leaving 11 bases between. From germline, CDR1 is LGHDT and CDR2 YNNKEL (reference sequence). The CDR3 protein is CASSQQVGREQYF. The CDR3 DNA sequence: TGTGCCAGCAGCCAACAGGTCGGCCGCGAGCAGTACTTC.

The chain couples TRBV9 to TRBJ2-7; 8 bases map to TRBD1. From germline, CDR1 is SGDLS and CDR2 YYNGEE. Germline trimming cut 0 bases from V and 0 bases from J; bases unmatched to any gene: 2. The CDR3 has 15 amino acids. The CDR3 nucleotides are TGTGCCAGCAGCGTAGATACAGGGGGCTCCTACGAGCAGTACTTC. This gives the protein CASSVDTGGSYEQYF.

Only a few counts were recorded for this clonotype. The chain couples TRBV9 to TRBJ2-3; D gene uncertain. V was clipped by 0 bases and J by 2 bases, with 10 bases between them. Germline V gene lookup returns CDR1 SGDLS and CDR2 YYNGEE. The CDR3 has 15 amino acids. In nucleotides, the CDR3 is TGTGCCAGCAGCGTAGAGGTACTAACCACAGATACGCAGTATTTT. This gives the protein CASSVEVLTTDTQYF.

The gene calls are TRBV12-3 or TRBV12-4 and TRBJ2-1, with 7 bases matching TRBD1. With V trimmed by 2 bases and J by 7 bases, 8 bases remained unmatched. The CDR3 has 15 residues. The CDR3 reads CASSLRQGGTNEQFF. The CDR3 DNA reads as TGTGCCAGCAGTTTACGACAGGGTGGGACGAATGAGCAGTTCTTC.

The chain carries TRBV19 and TRBJ1-1; possible D gene TRBD1, 6 bases. This CDR3 has 14 amino acids. V was pared by 4 bases and J by 4 bases, with 13 bases between. Germline V gene sequence: CDR1 LNHDA, CDR2 SQIVND (reference sequence). In nucleotides, the CDR3 is TGTGCCAGTAGTAGAAGAGACAGGTTCACTGAAGCTTTCTTT. This gives the protein CASSRRDRFTEAFF.

The gene calls are TRBV6-2 or TRBV6-3 and TRBJ1-6, with D unresolved. Germline-derived CDR1 and CDR2 are MNHEY and SVGEGT. The CDR3 is 17 residues long. Trimming stripped 1 base from V and 9 bases from J, with 19 bases between. The CDR3 loop is CASSYFRHRESASPLHF. The CDR3 nucleotides read TGTGCCAGCAGTTACTTCAGACATCGGGAGTCGGCTTCACCCCTCCACTTT.

The chain recombines TRBV6-5 with TRBJ2-1; D possibly corresponds to TRBD1 (5 bases). This CDR3 region has 15 residues. V lost 0 bases, J lost 9 bases, and 15 bases lay in between. The germline V gene has CDR1 MNHEY and CDR2 SVGAGI. The CDR3 protein is CASSYSSPGHSEQFF. CDR3 coding DNA: TGTGCCAGCAGTTACTCGTCCCCAGGGCACAGTGAGCAGTTCTTC.

DNA of the CDR3: TGTGCCAGCAGTTCCGACAGCTTCATTTCCTACGAGCAGTACTTC. The encoded protein is CASSSDSFISYEQYF. The chain recombines TRBV6-2 or TRBV6-3 with TRBJ2-7; perhaps TRBD1 as D (5 bases). The ends were cut back, 4 bases at V and 1 base at J, with 14 bases in the middle. Germline CDR1 reads MNHEY; CDR2 reads SVGEGT. The CDR3 length is 15 residues.

The J gene is TRBJ1-2, the V gene TRBV28; TRBD1 agrees at 7 bases. V was pared by 1 base and J by 6 bases, with 5 bases of the junction left unmatched. Germline CDR1 reads MDHEN; CDR2 reads SYDVKM. This CDR3 spans 14 amino acids. The CDR3 DNA reads as TGTGCCAGCAGTTTATCAGGGGGAGGGAATGGCTACACCTTC. As protein: CASSLSGGGNGYTF.

The CDR3 loop reads CASRQPGRGETQYF. CDR3 sequence (DNA): TGTGCCAGCAGACAACCGGGGCGGGGAGAGACCCAGTACTTC. The chain combines TRBV7-9 with TRBJ2-5, with a possible D match to TRBD2 (6 bases). The germline CDR1 and CDR2 sequences are SEHNR and FQNEAQ (reference sequence). Trimming took off 6 bases at V and 4 bases at J, with 15 bases between the two ends. This CDR3 contains 14 residues.

There are a few counts of this clonotype. This CDR3 reads CASSNLAGGLVETQYF. In DNA form, the CDR3 reads TGTGCCAGCAGTAACCTAGCGGGGGGGCTAGTAGAGACCCAGTACTTC. The chain has TRBV6-5 and TRBJ2-5; 12 bases map to TRBD2. With V trimmed by 5 bases and J by 4 bases, 8 bases remained unmatched. Germline loops: CDR1 MNHEY, CDR2 SVGAGI. The CDR3 is made up of 16 amino acids.

This clonotype was recorded a few times. The V and J genes are TRBV7-2 and TRBJ2-4; 10 bases map to TRBD1. This CDR3 is built from 15 residues. The junction had 14 bases not matched to a gene; V was cut back by 5 bases and J by 13 bases. Germline CDR1 and CDR2: SGHTA and FQGNSA. In DNA, the CDR3 is TGTGCCAGCAGCCTACTGACAGGGGGCGCCGGGGAGCAGTACTTC. Translation gives CASSLLTGGAGEQYF.